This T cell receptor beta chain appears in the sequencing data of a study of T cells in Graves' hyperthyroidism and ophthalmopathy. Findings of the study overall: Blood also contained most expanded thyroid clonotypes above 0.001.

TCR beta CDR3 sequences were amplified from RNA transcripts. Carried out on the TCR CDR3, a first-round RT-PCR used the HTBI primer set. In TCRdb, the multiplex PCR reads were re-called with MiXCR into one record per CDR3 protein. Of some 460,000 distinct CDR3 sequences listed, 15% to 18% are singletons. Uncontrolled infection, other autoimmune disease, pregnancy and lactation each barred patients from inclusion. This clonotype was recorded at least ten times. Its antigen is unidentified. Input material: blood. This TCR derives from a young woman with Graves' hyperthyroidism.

CDR3 protein: CASSGSGGAGDTQYF. The DNA for the CDR3 is TGTGCCAGCAGTGGTAGCGGGGGGGCAGGAGATACGCAGTATTTT. The chain couples TRBV7-3 to TRBJ2-3; 11 bases agree with TRBD2. After removal of 6 bases from V and 5 bases from J, the junction contained 7 bases not matched to a gene. Germline V gives CDR1 SGHTA, CDR2 FQGTGA. The CDR3 has 15 amino acids.